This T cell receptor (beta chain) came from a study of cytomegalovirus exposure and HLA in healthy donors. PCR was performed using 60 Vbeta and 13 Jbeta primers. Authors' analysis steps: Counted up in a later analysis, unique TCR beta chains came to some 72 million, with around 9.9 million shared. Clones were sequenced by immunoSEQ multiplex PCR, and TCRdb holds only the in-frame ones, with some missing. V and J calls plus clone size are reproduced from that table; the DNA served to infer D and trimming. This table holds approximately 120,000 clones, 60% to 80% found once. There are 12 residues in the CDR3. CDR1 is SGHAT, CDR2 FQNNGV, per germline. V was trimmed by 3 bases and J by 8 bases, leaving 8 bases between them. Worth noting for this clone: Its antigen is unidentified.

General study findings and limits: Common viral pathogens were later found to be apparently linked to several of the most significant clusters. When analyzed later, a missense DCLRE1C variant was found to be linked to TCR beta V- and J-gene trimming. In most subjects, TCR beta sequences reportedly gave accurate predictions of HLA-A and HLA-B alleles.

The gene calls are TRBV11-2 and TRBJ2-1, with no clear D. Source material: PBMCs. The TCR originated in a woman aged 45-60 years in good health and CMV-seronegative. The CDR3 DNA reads TGTGCCAGCAGCTTCGGAGCCCATGAGCAGTTCTTC. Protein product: CASSFGAHEQFF. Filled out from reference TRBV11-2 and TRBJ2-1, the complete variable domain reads EAGVAQSPRYKIIEKRQSVAFWCNPISGHATLYWYQQILGQGPKLLIQFQNNGVVDDSQLPKDRFSAERLKGVDSTLKIQPAKLEDSAVYLCASSFGAHEQFFGPGTRLTVL.